Listed below are T cell receptor beta chains from one sample, sequenced in a study of shared clonotypes between healthy human individuals. TCRdb keeps only in-frame clones here, not all; method: immunoSEQ multiplex PCR. The repertoire holds 2 million to 2.5 million clones, with approximately 96% as singletons. The sequenced material came from naive CD4+ T cells sorted from blood. Receptors were obtained from a man between 18 and 29 years old in good health. Both conserved end residues are part of each CDR3. The D gene is left open where the match is weak. Not all rows give a size; the values are once, few, many and, for expanded clones, a class.

TRBD1 | TRBJ2-7 | TRBV30 | NA | CAWRAPGQVVGEQYF | TGTGCCTGGAGGGCCCCCGGACAGGTGGTGGGTGAGCAGTACTTC
TRBD1 | TRBJ2-7 | TRBV18 | NA | CASSPVRDRAYEQYF | TGTGCCAGCTCACCAGTCCGGGACAGGGCCTACGAGCAGTACTTC
NA | TRBJ2-2 | TRBV10-3 | NA | CAISGGANTGELFF | TGTGCCATCAGTGGGGGGGCCAACACCGGGGAGCTGTTTTTT
NA | TRBJ1-1 | TRBV7-8 | once | CASSWGRTEAFF | TGTGCCAGCAGCTGGGGACGGACGGAAGCTTTCTTT
TRBD1 | TRBJ1-2 | TRBV10-1 | NA | CASRYGQGFWSGYTF | TGCGCCAGCAGGTATGGACAGGGTTTCTGGAGTGGCTACACCTTC
NA | TRBJ2-1 | TRBV6-6 | NA | CASSSARGNYNEQFF | TGTGCCAGCAGTTCCGCGAGGGGAAACTACAATGAGCAGTTCTTC
TRBD2 | TRBJ2-3 | TRBV4-2 | NA | CASSRSIAGDLTDTQYF | TGTGCCAGCAGCCGATCGATAGCGGGGGACCTCACAGATACGCAGTATTTT
NA | TRBJ2-7 | TRBV21-1 | NA | CASSGPIQTYEQYF | TGTGCCAGCAGTGGACCGATCCAAACCTACGAGCAGTACTTC
NA | TRBJ2-1 | TRBV7-6 | NA | CASSPAGLYNEQFF | TGTGCCAGCAGCCCCGCAGGGCTCTACAATGAGCAGTTCTTC
NA | TRBJ2-5 | TRBV9 | NA | CASSRPSQETQYF | TGTGCCAGCAGCCGCCCGAGCCAAGAGACCCAGTACTTC
TRBD1 | TRBJ1-6 | TRBV30 | NA | CAWKPGQKSSPLHF | TGTGCCTGGAAACCGGGACAGAAGTCCTCACCCCTCCACTTT
NA | TRBJ1-6 | TRBV10-3 | NA | CAISADSLGNSPLHF | TGTGCCATCAGTGCGGACAGCTTGGGGAATTCACCCCTCCACTTT
NA | TRBJ2-2 | TRBV6-1 | NA | CASSEGAGRNTGELFF | TGTGCCAGCAGTGAAGGTGCAGGGAGGAACACCGGGGAGCTGTTTTTT
NA | TRBJ2-2 | TRBV6-6 | NA | CASSYPAGNTGELFF | TGTGCCAGCAGTTACCCCGCGGGGAACACCGGGGAGCTGTTTTTT
NA | TRBJ2-2 | TRBV2 | NA | CASSGHSTGELFF | TGTGCCAGCAGTGGTCACTCCACCGGGGAGCTGTTTTTT
NA | TRBJ1-1 | TRBV29-1 | NA | CSVDSGAEAFF | TGCAGCGTGGACAGTGGGGCCGAAGCTTTCTTT
TRBD2 | TRBJ2-5 | TRBV5-8 | NA | CASSLAAGGPRETQYF | TGTGCCAGCAGCTTGGCCGCGGGAGGGCCTAGAGAGACCCAGTACTTC
NA | TRBJ2-2 | TRBV7-6 | NA | CASSLISGELFF | TGTGCCAGCAGCTTAATATCTGGGGAGCTGTTTTTT
TRBD1 | TRBJ2-7 | TRBV30 | NA | CAWSVRQGARNEQYF | TGTGCCTGGAGTGTCAGACAGGGGGCTAGAAATGAGCAGTACTTC
NA | TRBJ2-3 | TRBV7-2 | NA | CASSLVGRLGADTQYF | TGTGCCAGCAGCTTAGTAGGGCGACTAGGTGCAGATACGCAGTATTTT
NA | TRBJ2-7 | TRBV5-4 | NA | CASSLDSAYEQYF | TGTGCCAGCAGCTTGGACAGCGCCTACGAGCAGTACTTC
NA | TRBJ2-7 | TRBV11-2 | NA | CASSGSRASYEQYF | TGTGCCAGCAGCGGCAGTAGGGCCTCCTACGAGCAGTACTTC
NA | TRBJ2-7 | TRBV11-2 | NA | CASSSGTAFSYEQYF | TGTGCCAGCAGCTCCGGGACTGCCTTTTCCTACGAGCAGTACTTC
NA | TRBJ2-1 | TRBV20-1 | NA | CSARHDEQFF | TGCAGTGCTAGACATGATGAGCAGTTCTTC
NA | TRBJ2-7 | TRBV5-6 | NA | CASSYSGATPPSEQYF | TGTGCCAGCAGCTATTCGGGGGCGACTCCACCCTCCGAGCAGTACTTC
TRBD1 | TRBJ2-7 | TRBV10-3 | once | CAISDFLQGDYEQYF | TGTGCCATCAGTGATTTTCTGCAGGGGGACTACGAGCAGTACTTC
NA | TRBJ1-2 | TRBV6-5 | NA | CASSFGTKNNYGYTF | TGTGCCAGCAGTTTTGGGACAAAGAATAACTATGGCTACACCTTC
NA | TRBJ1-5 | TRBV5-5 | NA | CASSLTVNQPQHF | TGTGCCAGCAGCTTGACAGTCAATCAGCCCCAGCATTTT
NA | TRBJ1-1 | TRBV7-8 | NA | CASSLGPGVTNTEAFF | TGTGCCAGCAGCTTAGGGCCAGGGGTCACGAACACTGAAGCTTTCTTT
TRBD2 | TRBJ2-1 | TRBV12-5 | NA | CASGLEQASGRKPYEQFF | TGTGCTAGTGGTTTGGAGCAAGCTAGCGGGAGGAAACCCTATGAGCAGTTCTTC
NA | TRBJ2-7 | TRBV30 | once | CAWSFDKLHEQYF | TGTGCCTGGAGTTTTGACAAACTCCACGAGCAGTACTTC
NA | TRBJ1-1 | TRBV6-5 | NA | CASTRGGTRATEAFF | TGTGCCAGCACCAGGGGCGGGACACGCGCCACTGAAGCTTTCTTT
NA | TRBJ1-5 | TRBV18 | NA | CASSLDSNQPQHF | TGTGCCAGCTCACTAGACAGCAATCAGCCCCAGCATTTT
NA | TRBJ1-5 | TRBV6-1 | NA | CASSGFQGYSNQPQHF | TGTGCCAGCAGTGGGTTTCAGGGGTATAGCAATCAGCCCCAGCATTTT
TRBD2 | TRBJ2-1 | TRBV5-4 | NA | CASSWGLAEINEQFF | TGTGCCAGCAGCTGGGGACTAGCGGAGATCAATGAGCAGTTCTTC
TRBD2 | TRBJ2-3 | TRBV5-1 | NA | CASSPGLAGVVADTQYF | TGCGCCAGCAGCCCGGGACTAGCGGGAGTAGTGGCAGATACGCAGTATTTT
NA | TRBJ2-7 | TRBV7-2 | NA | CASSLVGDYEQYF | TGTGCCAGCAGCTTAGTTGGGGACTACGAGCAGTACTTC
TRBD1 | TRBJ2-7 | TRBV5-6 | NA | CASSLKQGVIYEQYF | TGTGCCAGCAGCTTGAAGCAGGGGGTCATCTACGAGCAGTACTTC
NA | TRBJ1-1 | TRBV27 | NA | CASSFAALNTEAFF | TGTGCCAGCAGTTTCGCAGCTTTGAACACTGAAGCTTTCTTT
TRBD2 | TRBJ2-3 | TRBV28 | NA | CASSLGGLAGGPLADTQYF | TGTGCCAGCAGTTTAGGAGGACTAGCGGGGGGGCCGCTCGCAGATACGCAGTATTTT
NA | TRBJ1-2 | TRBV30 | NA | CAWSPMQTTNYGYTF | TGTGCCTGGAGTCCTATGCAGACTACTAACTATGGCTACACCTTC
TRBD1 | TRBJ2-1 | TRBV29-1 | NA | CSVYYSGQVRDEQFF | TGCAGCGTTTACTACTCGGGACAGGTCAGGGATGAGCAGTTCTTC
NA | TRBJ2-5 | TRBV9 | NA | CASSPRGSKETQYF | TGTGCCAGCAGCCCTCGGGGATCTAAGGAGACCCAGTACTTC
TRBD1 | TRBJ2-7 | TRBV5-1 | once | CASSLGGTGVGEQYF | TGCGCCAGCAGCTTGGGAGGGACAGGAGTGGGGGAGCAGTACTTC
NA | TRBJ1-2 | TRBV2 | NA | CASTDIRGGYTF | TGTGCCAGCACTGACATACGAGGTGGCTACACCTTC
NA | TRBJ2-3 | TRBV11-2 | NA | CASSLGDSTDTQYF | TGTGCCAGCAGCTTAGGGGACAGCACAGATACGCAGTATTTT
TRBD1 | TRBJ1-1 | TRBV6-6 | NA | CASRGQGAEAFF | TGTGCCAGCAGGGGACAGGGGGCTGAAGCTTTCTTT
TRBD1 | TRBJ1-2 | TRBV6-1 | NA | CASRAGGAGYGYTF | TGTGCCAGCAGAGCAGGGGGCGCCGGCTATGGCTACACCTTC
TRBD1 | TRBJ1-1 | TRBV6-5 | NA | CASSYSNRGVAEAFF | TGTGCCAGCAGTTACTCGAACAGGGGAGTAGCTGAAGCTTTCTTT
TRBD1 | TRBJ1-2 | TRBV5-1 | NA | CASSPLRQGVYGYTF | TGCGCCAGCAGCCCCCTCCGACAGGGCGTTTATGGCTACACCTTC
NA | TRBJ1-1 | TRBV30 | NA | CAWTSGTPSEAFF | TGTGCCTGGACCTCCGGGACTCCCAGCGAAGCTTTCTTT
TRBD2 | TRBJ2-7 | TRBV2 | once | CASNPSGMTYEQYF | TGTGCCAGCAATCCTAGCGGGATGACCTACGAGCAGTACTTC
NA | TRBJ2-7 | TRBV2 | NA | CASRGTVSSYEQYF | TGTGCCAGCCGTGGGACGGTGAGCTCCTACGAGCAGTACTTC
NA | TRBJ1-4 | TRBV30 | NA | CACTPVREKLFF | TGTGCCTGCACGCCTGTGCGTGAAAAACTGTTTTTT
TRBD1 | TRBJ2-1 | TRBV7-9 | NA | CASSTGTGGRSSYRFF | TGTGCCAGCAGCACAGGTACAGGGGGCCGATCTAGTTATCGGTTCTTC
NA | TRBJ2-3 | TRBV9 | once | CASSVDTSPTQYF | TGTGCCAGCAGCGTGGATACTAGCCCCACGCAGTATTTT
NA | TRBJ2-6 | TRBV30 | NA | CAWSTGLAGANVLTF | TGTGCCTGGAGTACAGGGTTGGCTGGGGCCAACGTCCTGACTTTC
NA | TRBJ1-6 | TRBV7-9 | NA | CASSLVAANSPLHF | TGTGCCAGCAGCTTAGTCGCTGCTAATTCACCCCTCCACTTT
NA | TRBJ2-7 | TRBV27 | NA | CASSPSGGRGAEQYF | TGTGCCAGCAGTCCGTCGGGCGGCCGAGGGGCCGAGCAGTACTTC